This T cell receptor beta chain was recovered during a study of blood T cell repertoires in COVID-19. Sequenced by immunoSEQ multiplex PCR; TCRdb stores in-frame clones only, minus some. The table records approximately 330,000 clones, about 90% of them present only once. This CDR3 contains 19 residues. V lost 4 bases, J lost 2 bases, and 14 bases stayed unmatched. Germline V gives CDR1 SGHRS, CDR2 YFSETQ. The receptor comes from a woman younger than 45 who had recovered from COVID-19. The chain is built from TRBV5-1 and TRBJ2-2, with TRBD2 matching over 10 bases. Sample: PBMCs or T cells enriched from blood (not recorded which). The CDR3 nucleotides read TGCGCCAGCAGCCCAAACTTCTATAGGACTAGCGGTAACACCGGGGAGCTGTTTTTT. This codes for CASSPNFYRTSGNTGELFF.